Described below is a single T cell receptor (beta chain) sequence and its context. Its antigen is not known. The source of the sample is a study of long-term antiretroviral therapy in people with HIV. Study results and caveats: HIV repertoires showed narrower CDR3 length ranges than controls.

Per the germline V gene, CDR1 is SGHNT and CDR2 is YENEEA. Trimming removed 5 bases at V and 0 bases at J, with 7 bases between. The CDR3 has 13 residues. Researchers report immunoSEQ v3.0 was run at survey level. Generated by immunoSEQ multiplex PCR, the TCRdb table keeps only in-frame clones and is missing some. The sample has over 25,000 clones, roughly 97% seen once. The TCR sequence derives from a man aged 25-45 years with HIV. Material: unsorted PBMCs, obtained 7.6 years after starting antiretroviral therapy. V gene TRBV11-3 combines with J gene TRBJ1-1; D unresolved. This CDR3 reads CASSPGMNTEAFF. In nucleotides, the CDR3 is TGTGCCAGCAGCCCAGGAATGAACACTGAAGCTTTCTTT.